This T cell receptor beta chain was identified during a study of cytomegalovirus exposure and HLA in healthy donors. General study results and limits: A later analysis showed that HLA-associated TCR beta chains had undergone more clonal expansion than equally common others. In an earlier analysis, about 87% or about 30%: the productive usage of most TCR beta V segments. An analysis that was carried out later associated approximately 15,000 TCR beta sequences with HLA alleles at 0.05 false discovery rate.

CDR1 is SGHRS and CDR2 is YFSETQ in the germline V gene. The CDR3 loop spans 16 amino acids. Trimming cost V 0 bases and J 10 bases, with 20 bases left between them. The study ran its PCR with 60 Vbeta and 13 Jbeta primers. Measured with immunoSEQ multiplex PCR; TCRdb has only the in-frame clones, and not every one. In the table there are 150,000 or so clones, under 80% of which are singletons. A remark on this clone: The antigen remains unidentified. In the same sample, other DNA sequences code for this CDR3.

Healthy bone marrow donors supplied every sample. This chain uses TRBV5-1 with TRBJ2-1; tentatively, D is TRBD1 (7 bases). The sample consisted of PBMCs. The origin of this receptor is a woman in her 30s in good health and CMV-seronegative. DNA for the CDR3: TGCGCCAGCAGCTTGGCGGGGGCAGGGGGGCCCAGGGAGCAGTTCTTC. Amino acids: CASSLAGAGGPREQFF.